A selection of T cell receptor beta chains follows, all from one sample in a study of identical twins. TCRdb used MiXCR to reprocess the 5' RACE reads, holding one entry per CDR3 protein. The sample lists roughly 630,000 distinct CDR3 sequences; roughly 7.1% were seen once. The sample also formed part of further work on yellow fever vaccine responses in identical twins.

Sequencing input: PBMCs. The receptors come from a woman between 18 and 29 years old in good health. The CDR3 runs from the conserved cysteine through the conserved F or W. Fields, in order: V gene, CDR3 length, J gene, clone size, CDR3 protein. Only part of the rows carry a size: once, few, many, or a class if the clone is expanded.

v_gene: TRBV10-3; len: 14; j_gene: TRBJ1-1; abundance: many; CDR3aa: CAIRGTEANTEAFF
v_gene: TRBV6-1; len: 15; j_gene: TRBJ1-1; abundance: .; CDR3aa: CASSTVTGGRTEAFF
v_gene: TRBV20-1; len: 16; j_gene: TRBJ2-1; abundance: many; CDR3aa: CSARDIETMRYNEQFF
v_gene: TRBV27; len: 17; j_gene: TRBJ2-5; abundance: few; CDR3aa: CASSSLGTGGIRETQYF
v_gene: TRBV5-1; len: 15; j_gene: TRBJ2-1; abundance: .; CDR3aa: CASSLWRGTYNEQFF
v_gene: TRBV6-4; len: 16; j_gene: TRBJ2-1; abundance: few; CDR3aa: CASSDQGLAGVGEQFF
v_gene: TRBV10-3; len: 18; j_gene: TRBJ2-7; abundance: .; CDR3aa: CAISDSLGPSGRPYEQYF
v_gene: TRBV11-2; len: 15; j_gene: TRBJ2-1; abundance: many; CDR3aa: CASSLSASGNNEQFF
v_gene: TRBV4-1; len: 15; j_gene: TRBJ2-5; abundance: .; CDR3aa: CASSRGGTPGETQYF
v_gene: TRBV12-3/TRBV12-4; len: 14; j_gene: TRBJ1-4; abundance: many; CDR3aa: CASAPGGTGEKLFF